This TCR beta chain appears in the sequencing data of a study of tumor and adjacent non-tumor tissue in lung cancer. Overall study context: Aged about 30 to 76 years, patients included roughly ten men and 4 to 6 women with stage I to III disease. Whole-study findings and limits: In normal lung, the top 100 clones were significantly more dominant than in tumor.

Remarks on this clonotype: What it binds is not known. The junction and the germline gene differ at one end; a read error may be behind it.

No cell sorting was done before RNA was extracted from the tissue. A modified ARM-PCR protocol with three rounds of nested PCR amplified TCRbeta. TCRdb processed the multiplex PCR reads anew with MiXCR; each CDR3 protein has one entry. The sample carries roughly 66,000 distinct CDR3 sequences, less than 80% recorded once. The TCR was taken from a man in his sixties with non-small cell lung cancer. The sequenced sample consisted of lung tumor tissue.

The DNA of the CDR3 is TGTGCCGGCAGTCCACAGGGGATTTACACTGAAGCTTTATTT. This sequence encodes CAGSPQGIYTEALF. The chain carries TRBV6-6 and TRBJ1-1, with 7 positions matching TRBD1. Germline values: CDR1 MNHNY, CDR2 SVGAGI (reference sequence). CDR3 size: 14 residues.